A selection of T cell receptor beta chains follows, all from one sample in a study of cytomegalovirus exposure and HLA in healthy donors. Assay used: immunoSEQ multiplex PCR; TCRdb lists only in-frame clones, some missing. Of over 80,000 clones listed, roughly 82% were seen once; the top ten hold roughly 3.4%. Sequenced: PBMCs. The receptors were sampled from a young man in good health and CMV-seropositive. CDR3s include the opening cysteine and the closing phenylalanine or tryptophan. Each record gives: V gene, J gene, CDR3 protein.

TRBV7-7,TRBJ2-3,CASSLVFGVDTQYF
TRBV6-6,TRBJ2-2,CASSYSALPTQGELFF
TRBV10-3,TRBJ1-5,CAISGDRGSNQPQHF
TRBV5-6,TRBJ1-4,CASSLVGFDEKLFF
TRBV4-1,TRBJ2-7,CASSPPLGLSREGTYEQYF
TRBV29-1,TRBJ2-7,CSVARGYEQYF
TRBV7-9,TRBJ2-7,CASSDRDRGSYEQYF
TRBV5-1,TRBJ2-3,CASRTLAGGGGTDTQYF
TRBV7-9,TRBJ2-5,CASSQRTGGGETQYF
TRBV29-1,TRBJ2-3,CSVEWTSGSNADTQYF
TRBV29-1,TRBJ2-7,CSVRTSSYEQYF
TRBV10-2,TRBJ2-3,CASSDPSGTSTDTQYF
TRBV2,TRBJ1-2,CASDRTGNYGYTF
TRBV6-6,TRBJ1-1,CASSSGPEATEAFF
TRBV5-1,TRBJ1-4,CASSFFPPGRGTNEKLFF
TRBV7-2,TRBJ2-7,CASSWRGSDWEQYF
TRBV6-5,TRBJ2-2,CASSNGNRELFF
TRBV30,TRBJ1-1,CACEGQGNTEAFF
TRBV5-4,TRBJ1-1,CASIPRGGTGNTEAFF
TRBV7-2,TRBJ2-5,CASSLRVEETQYF
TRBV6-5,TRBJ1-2,CASSRGRPGGYTF
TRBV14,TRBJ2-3,CASSQVGAGTDTQYF
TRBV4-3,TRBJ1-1,CASSQDRGLGTEAFF
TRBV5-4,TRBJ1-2,CASSLTGGGGYTF
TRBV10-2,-,CASSELAGVYEQYF
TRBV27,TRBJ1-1,CARGTGHTEAFF
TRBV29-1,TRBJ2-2,CSVSPQGFGTGELFF
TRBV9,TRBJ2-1,CASSVVGWRENEQFF
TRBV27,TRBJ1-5,CASSFRGNQPQHF
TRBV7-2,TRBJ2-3,CASSVRLAGDGGDTQYF
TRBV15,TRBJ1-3,CATSRGDSSGNTIYF